The clone carrying this TCR beta chain was found once. This specimen comes from a study of T cell changes during pregnancy in multiple sclerosis. The V and J ends lost 5 bases and 5 bases respectively, with 18 bases between them. From germline, CDR1 is SQVTM and CDR2 ANQGSEA. The CDR3 covers 14 residues. The data were produced by immunoSEQ multiplex PCR, yet TCRdb's version contains in-frame clones alone and is incomplete. The sample has fewer than 90,000 clones, about 93% seen once; the top ten hold under 2%. The gene calls are TRBV29-1 and TRBJ2-5, with a tentative D call TRBD2 (6 bases). Sequencing used peripheral blood, obtained after pregnancy. The origin of this receptor is a female donor in good health, enrolled as a control in a pregnancy study. The CDR3 spells CSVHSGTGEETQYF. The CDR3 DNA is TGCAGCGTTCACTCCGGGACGGGAGAGGAGACCCAGTACTTC.